The 7 T cell receptor beta chains below all came from one sample that was sequenced in a study of blood T cell repertoires in COVID-19. Clones were sequenced by immunoSEQ multiplex PCR, and TCRdb holds only the in-frame ones, with some missing. Of 250,000 to 400,000 clones listed, approximately 88% are singletons. The sequencing sample was made of peripheral blood. Receptors were obtained from a woman under 40 with COVID-19, enrolled during active disease.

For the CDR3, the DNA is TGTGCCAGCTCACCGCCACCCGAGGGTGAAAAACTGTTTTTT. It codes for CASSPPPEGEKLFF. The rearrangement links TRBV18 to TRBJ1-4; D is undetermined. The V end was cut by 3 bases, the J end by 7 bases, with 12 bases between. Germline V gene lookup returns CDR1 KGHSH and CDR2 LQKENI. This CDR3 comprises 14 residues.

The chain has TRBV4-2 and TRBJ1-1, with D hard to call. The V and J ends lost 0 bases and 1 base respectively, with 18 bases between them. The CDR3 runs 18 residues. The germline V gene has CDR1 LGHNA and CDR2 YNFKEQ. The DNA of the CDR3 is TGTGCCAGCAGCCAAGATGGGCAGGCGATGGCTCCGAACACTGAAGCTTTCTTT. Translated, it gives CASSQDGQAMAPNTEAFF.

V and J are TRBV6-5 and TRBJ2-3; no reliable D call. The CDR3 runs to 11 residues. Germline loops: CDR1 MNHEY, CDR2 SVGAGI. CDR3 loop: CASRSTDTQYF. CDR3 coding DNA: TGTGCGAGCCGTAGCACAGATACGCAGTATTTT.

The gene calls are TRBV4-2 and TRBJ2-3; D is unresolved. The germline V and J ends were trimmed by 1 base and 0 bases, with 2 bases remaining between them. Germline lookup yields CDR1 LGHNA and CDR2 YNFKEQ. The CDR3 contains 13 residues. CDR3 protein: CASSQVSTDTQYF. CDR3 in DNA: TGTGCCAGCAGCCAAGTAAGCACAGATACGCAGTATTTT.

The chain carries TRBV5-5 and TRBJ2-5, with TRBD2 matching 13 bases. Germline V gives CDR1 SGHKS, CDR2 YYEKEE (reference sequence). The CDR3 runs 17 residues. Trimming removed 4 bases from V and 1 base from J; junction bases left unmatched: 7. The CDR3 sequence is CASSPGLAGRSQETQYF. In DNA, the CDR3 is TGTGCCAGCAGCCCGGGACTAGCGGGACGCTCCCAAGAGACCCAGTACTTC.

The J gene is TRBJ2-7, the V gene TRBV28; D may be TRBD1 (5 bases). Germline V gives CDR1 MDHEN, CDR2 SYDVKM. CDR3 length: 12 residues. Trimming removed 7 bases at V and 7 bases at J, with 14 bases between. The CDR3 loop is CASNQGLEEQYV. The CDR3 region has the DNA TGTGCCAGCAATCAGGGTCTGGAAGAGCAGTACGTC.

The V gene is TRBV5-5, the J gene TRBJ1-1; the D gene is possibly TRBD1 (5 bases). V dropped 0 bases and J dropped 5 bases, with 14 bases sitting between them. Germline CDR1 and CDR2: SGHKS and YYEKEE (reference sequence). This CDR3 has 15 amino acids. As DNA, the CDR3 is TGTGCCAGCAGCTTGGGCGGATCCGGGGGGACTGAAGCTTTCTTT. It codes for CASSLGGSGGTEAFF.